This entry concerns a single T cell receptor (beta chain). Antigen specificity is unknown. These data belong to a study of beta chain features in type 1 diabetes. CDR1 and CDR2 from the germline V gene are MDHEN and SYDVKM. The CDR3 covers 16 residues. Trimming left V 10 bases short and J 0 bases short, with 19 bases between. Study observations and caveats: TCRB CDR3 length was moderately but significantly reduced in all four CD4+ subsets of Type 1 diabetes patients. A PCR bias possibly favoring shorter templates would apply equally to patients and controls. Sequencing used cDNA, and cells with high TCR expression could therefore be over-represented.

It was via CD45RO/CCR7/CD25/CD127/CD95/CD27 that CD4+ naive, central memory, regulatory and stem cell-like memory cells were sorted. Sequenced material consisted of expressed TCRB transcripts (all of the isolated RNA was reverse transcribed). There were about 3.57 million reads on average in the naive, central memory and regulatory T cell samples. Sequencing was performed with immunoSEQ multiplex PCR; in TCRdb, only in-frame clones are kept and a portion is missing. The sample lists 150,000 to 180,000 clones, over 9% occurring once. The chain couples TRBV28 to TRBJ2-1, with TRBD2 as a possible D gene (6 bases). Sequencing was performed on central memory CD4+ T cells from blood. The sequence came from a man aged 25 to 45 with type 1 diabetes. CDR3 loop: CATSRAGLNSYNEQFF. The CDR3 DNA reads TGTGCCACCTCGAGGGCCGGACTAAACTCCTACAATGAGCAGTTCTTC.